Each of the 26 T cell receptor beta chains below was sequenced from the same sample in a study of T-cell memory formation after mild COVID-19. TCRdb called the 5' RACE reads again in MiXCR, with one record for every CDR3 protein. The sample gives just under 550,000 distinct CDR3 sequences, roughly 22% of which show up once; under 15% is in the top ten. Sequences were obtained from PBMCs or a T cell subset sorted from them (not recorded which). These receptors were obtained from an adult woman who had mild COVID-19 (a few samples of this study predate the infection). Cell type and time point are not known.

The chain carries TRBV20-1 and TRBJ2-7; D unresolved. The V end lost 0 bases, the J end lost 3 bases, and 9 bases lay between the germline ends. This CDR3 region has 13 residues. Germline V lookup: CDR1 DFQATT, CDR2 SNEGSKA (reference sequence). The CDR3: CSARDPIGYEQYF. CDR3 DNA: TGCAGTGCTAGAGACCCAATTGGCTACGAGCAGTACTTC.

This clonotype was picked up a small number of times. The genes are TRBV29-1 and TRBJ2-7, with D tentatively TRBD2 (6 bases). This CDR3 is 13 amino acids long. Per the germline V gene, CDR1 is SQVTM and CDR2 is ANQGSEA. With 0 bases removed from V and 5 bases from J, the gap between germline ends came to 11 bases. The CDR3 DNA sequence: TGCAGCGTTGAAGACGGAGGGGCCCACGAGCAGTACTTC. This sequence encodes CSVEDGGAHEQYF.

About this clonotype itself: The junction departs from the called germline gene at one end, perhaps through a read error. The chain links TRBV19 to TRBJ1-4, with 7 bases fitting TRBD1. Per the germline V gene, CDR1 is LNHDA and CDR2 is SQIVND (reference sequence). The CDR3 spans 11 residues. DNA for the CDR3: TGTGCCAGTAGACGACAGGGTCTGTTGGTTTTT. It yields the protein CASRRQGLLVF.

This clonotype was counted a few times. The chain is built from TRBV5-4 and TRBJ2-3; either TRBD1 or TRBD2 may supply D (5 bases each). Trimming removed 5 bases from V and 4 bases from J, with 20 bases in between. The CDR3 is 16 amino acids. CDR1 is SGHNT, CDR2 YYREEE, per germline (reference sequence). CDR3 sequence: CASRGERGLIADTQYF. The CDR3 DNA reads as TGTGCCAGCAGAGGGGAGAGGGGCTTAATCGCAGATACGCAGTATTTT.

The J gene is TRBJ2-4, the V gene TRBV24-1, with TRBD1 matching over 8 bases. After removal of 3 bases from V and 5 bases from J, the junction contained 5 bases not matched to a gene. Germline CDR1 is KGHDR and CDR2 is SFDVKD. CDR3 size: 15 residues. CDR3 residues: CATSDTGTGQNIQYF. CDR3 nucleotide sequence: TGTGCCACCAGTGATACCGGGACAGGACAAAACATTCAGTACTTC.

The chain has TRBV20-1 and TRBJ1-4; D is ambiguous. The germline gives CDR1 DFQATT, CDR2 SNEGSKA (reference sequence). The germline V and J ends were trimmed by 5 bases and 12 bases, with 10 bases remaining between them. This CDR3 contains 10 residues. The CDR3, as DNA: TGCAGTGCTGGTGGACGGGAACTGTTTTTT. Residues: CSAGGRELFF.

The chain has TRBV28 and TRBJ2-1, with TRBD1 identical over 10 bases. The germline gives CDR1 MDHEN, CDR2 SYDVKM. The CDR3 covers 13 residues. V gave up 4 bases and J gave up 14 bases; unmatched junction bases: 8. The CDR3, as DNA: TGTGCCAGCAGTTCCCAATGGGACAGGGGCGAGTTCTTC. It encodes CASSSQWDRGEFF.

This sequence joins TRBV2 and TRBJ2-3; possibly TRBD1 for D (7 bases). This CDR3 spans 16 amino acids. Germline V gives CDR1 SNHLY, CDR2 FYNNEI. The V and J ends lost 6 bases and 0 bases respectively, with 16 bases between them. In nucleotides, the CDR3 is TGTGCCAGCAGGGCAGGGGGACTTAGGAGCACAGATACGCAGTATTTT. Amino acid sequence: CASRAGGLRSTDTQYF.

The rearrangement uses TRBV20-1 and TRBJ1-6, with 8 bases identical to TRBD1. The V and J ends lost 3 bases and 7 bases, in that order; junction bases with no gene match: 14. The CDR3 runs 17 residues. Germline V gene sequence: CDR1 DFQATT, CDR2 SNEGSKA (reference sequence). CDR3 loop: CSASGGDRSPENSPLHF. In DNA form, the CDR3 reads TGCAGTGCTAGCGGAGGGGACAGGTCCCCGGAGAATTCACCCCTCCACTTT.

The chain couples TRBV12-5 to TRBJ2-1; D is unclear. The length of the CDR3 is 14 residues. Deletions cut 7 bases from V and 9 bases from J, with 19 bases between. Germline V gene sequence: CDR1 LGHNT, CDR2 FRNRAP. CDR3 sequence (DNA): TGTGCTAGTGAATCCGGTCACCCTACGAGTGAGCAGTTCTTC. Translated: CASESGHPTSEQFF.

The chain couples TRBV6-5 to TRBJ1-2; TRBD1 might be the D (6 bases). The CDR3 is 16 amino acids. Trimming cost V 0 bases and J 3 bases, with 14 bases left between them. The germline CDR1 and CDR2 sequences are MNHEY and SVGAGI. CDR3 sequence: CASSYSYLHRDYGYTF. The CDR3, as DNA: TGTGCCAGCAGTTACTCGTATTTGCACAGGGACTATGGCTACACCTTC.

The chain combines TRBV12-3 or TRBV12-4 with TRBJ1-2; D remains ambiguous. This CDR3 contains 14 residues. The V and J ends lost 6 bases and 3 bases respectively, with 14 bases between them. This CDR3 is CASSRTSHYYGYTF. CDR3 nucleotides: TGTGCCAGCAGCCGGACCAGTCACTACTATGGCTACACCTTC.

This clonotype was recorded a few times. The chain couples TRBV20-1 to TRBJ2-1, with D perhaps being TRBD1 or TRBD2 (5 bases each). The length of the CDR3 is 15 residues. Trimming removed 3 bases from V and 5 bases from J, with 17 bases in between. Germline CDR1 reads DFQATT; CDR2 reads SNEGSKA (reference sequence). CDR3 sequence: CSARDGVTENNEQFF. Here the CDR3 DNA reads TGCAGTGCTAGGGACGGGGTGACAGAAAACAATGAGCAGTTCTTC.

The gene calls are TRBV5-1 and TRBJ2-7; TRBD1 matches 9 bases. Germline CDR1 SGHRS, CDR2 YFSETQ. Trimming cost V 3 bases and J 7 bases; bases outside gene matches: 8. The CDR3 contains 14 residues. DNA of the CDR3: TGCGCCAGCAGCTCCGGGACAGGGAGGGAAGAGCAGTACTTC. Amino acids: CASSSGTGREEQYF. The full variable domain, in which reference TRBV5-1 and TRBJ2-7 provide the parts outside the CDR3, is KAGVTQTPRYLIKTRGQQVTLSCSPISGHRSVSWYQQTPGQGLQFLFEYFSETQRNKGNFPGRFSGRQFSNSRSEMNVSTLELGDSALYLCASSSGTGREEQYFGPGTRLTVT.

The chain couples TRBV7-7 to TRBJ2-1; TRBD2 agrees at 11 bases. This CDR3 region has 15 residues. Germline-derived CDR1 and CDR2 are SSHAT and FNYEAQ (reference sequence). V shed 5 bases and J 5 bases; nucleotides not matched to a gene: 5. The CDR3 DNA sequence: TGTGCCAGCAGCCCGACTAGCGGGGTTAACAATGAGCAGTTCTTC. It yields the protein CASSPTSGVNNEQFF.

The chain links TRBV2 to TRBJ2-4, with D tentatively TRBD1 (5 bases). Per germline, CDR1 SNHLY and CDR2 FYNNEI. This CDR3 comprises 14 residues. V was trimmed by 1 base and J by 5 bases, leaving 9 bases between them. In DNA form, the CDR3 reads TGTGCCAGCAGTGAAGGTGGGGCTCAAAACATTCAGTACTTC. This translates into CASSEGGAQNIQYF.

This clonotype was counted many times. V and J are TRBV7-9 and TRBJ1-3; maybe TRBD1 (5 bases). The germline gives CDR1 SEHNR, CDR2 FQNEAQ (reference sequence). The V gene lost 6 bases and the J gene lost 0 bases, with 15 bases spanning the gap. This CDR3 is 16 amino acids long. The CDR3 region is CASSLSRGLSGNTIYF. CDR3 DNA sequence: TGTGCCAGCAGTTTGAGTAGGGGCCTCTCTGGAAACACCATATATTTT.

The chain is built from TRBV11-2 and TRBJ2-5, with TRBD2 matching 7 bases. Germline CDR1 reads SGHAT; CDR2 reads FQNNGV. The CDR3 has 13 residues. J lost 12 bases, V lost 0 bases, and 7 bases had no gene match. CDR3 in amino acids: CASSLDPLAGEYF. CDR3 bases: TGTGCCAGCAGCTTAGACCCCTTGGCGGGAGAGTACTTC.

V gene TRBV12-3 or TRBV12-4 combines with J gene TRBJ1-5; D not certain. The CDR3 runs to 12 residues. V lost 6 bases to trimming and J lost 1 base, with 4 bases between them. Here the CDR3 DNA reads TGTGCCAGCAGCTGGAGCAATCAGCCCCAGCATTTT. This codes for CASSWSNQPQHF.

V is TRBV6-6 and J is TRBJ2-1; 9 bases match TRBD1. The CDR3 extends over 14 amino acids. The V gene end was trimmed by 5 bases and the J gene end by 13 bases; junction bases not matched to a gene: 12. CDR1 is MNHNY, CDR2 SVGAGI, per germline (reference sequence). The CDR3 DNA reads TGTGCCAGCAGTCCCCCGACAGGGGGGCTCCCTCAGTTCTTC. This sequence encodes CASSPPTGGLPQFF.

The chain employs TRBV11-3 and TRBJ1-2; TRBD1 aligns across 7 bases. There are 13 residues in the CDR3. In germline, CDR1 is SGHNT, CDR2 YENEEA. J was trimmed by 6 bases and V by 5 bases; bases with no gene match: 6. The CDR3 DNA reads as TGTGCCAGCAGCCCCGGACAGGTTCATGGCTACACCTTC. It codes for CASSPGQVHGYTF.

The CDR3 DNA is TGTGCCACCAGCCCGGGACTATTACACAATGAGCAGTTCTTC. Protein sequence: CATSPGLLHNEQFF. This rearrangement joins TRBV24-1 to TRBJ2-1; 7 bases are shared with TRBD2. Germline V gene data show CDR1 as KGHDR and CDR2 as SFDVKD. CDR3 length: 14 residues. Trimming cost V 7 bases and J 5 bases; bases outside gene matches: 7.

In its sample, this clonotype was seen a few times. The CDR3 region has the DNA TGTGCCAGCAGTGTGGCTTCTGGCACAGATACGCAGTATTTT. Protein: CASSVASGTDTQYF. The chain links TRBV6-4 to TRBJ2-3; D gene unclear. Germline CDR1 MRHNA, CDR2 SNTAGT. Between the trimmed V and J ends, which lost 4 bases and 1 base, there was a span of 9 bases. There are 14 residues in the CDR3.

This clonotype has at least ten counts. The chain has TRBV12-3 or TRBV12-4 and TRBJ2-3; 13 bases map to TRBD2. This CDR3 spans 16 amino acids. V trimming: 5 bases; J trimming: 3 bases; junction bases outside the gene matches: 5. The CDR3 loop reads CASSPRTSGSTDTQYF. CDR3 DNA sequence: TGTGCCAGCAGTCCTCGGACTAGCGGGAGTACAGATACGCAGTATTTT.

The chain employs TRBV20-1 and TRBJ2-3; D is undetermined. The length of the CDR3 is 11 residues. Trimming removed 2 bases from V and 2 bases from J, with 2 bases in between. Germline loops: CDR1 DFQATT, CDR2 SNEGSKA (reference sequence). CDR3 sequence (DNA): TGCAGTGCTAGACCCACAGATACGCAGTATTTT. It is translated as CSARPTDTQYF.

This chain uses TRBV5-5 with TRBJ2-3, with TRBD1 matching over 7 bases. The germline V gene has CDR1 SGHKS and CDR2 YYEKEE (reference sequence). The CDR3 is 14 residues long. Trimming cost V 4 bases and J 2 bases; bases outside gene matches: 4. The CDR3 bases are TGTGCCAGCAGCGTCGGACAGGCCACAGATACGCAGTATTTT. This codes for CASSVGQATDTQYF.